The clone carrying this T cell receptor beta chain has a count of ten or more. The antigen remains unidentified. This sample was included in a study of T-cell memory formation after mild COVID-19. Whole-study context: Among the donors, TCR clusters were largely specific to each donor. Study-level findings and limits: Clones shrinking between day 15 and 85 showed a balanced CD4/CD8 split, and those that grew later tilted toward CD4+.

TCRdb fed the 5' RACE reads into MiXCR, producing one record per CDR3 protein. The sample yields hundreds of thousands of distinct CDR3 sequences, roughly 8.2% seen once. The CDR3 loop spans 15 amino acids. The germline CDR1 and CDR2 sequences are MNHEY and SVGEGT. V was cut by 5 bases and J by 5 bases, with 18 bases left in between. This chain links TRBV6-2 or TRBV6-3 with TRBJ2-5; D possibly matches TRBD1 or TRBD2 (5 bases each). The receptor was derived from a man between 18 and 35 years old who had mild COVID-19 (a few samples of this study predate the infection). Cell type and time point are not known. Sequencing input: PBMCs or a T cell subset sorted from them (not recorded which). The CDR3 DNA follows: TGTGCCAGCAGTGCCCTCGGGACGACCTCGGAGACCCAGTACTTC. Protein sequence: CASSALGTTSETQYF.